This T cell receptor (delta chain) was obtained from a study of γδ T cells in repeated Plasmodium falciparum infection. Vgamma9/Vdelta2+ and Vdelta2-negative gammadelta T cells were flow-sorted from PBMC for bulk sequencing. The V gene end was trimmed by 0 bases and the J gene end by 0 bases; junction bases not matched to a gene: 16. CDR1 is GEAIGNYY, CDR2 EKD, per germline. The CDR3 totals 20 residues. TCRdb processed the multiplex PCR reads again with the CATT caller. The table includes roughly 93,000 delta-chain clones, almost 1.5% detected once. As to this clone: Its antigen is unidentified. The TCRdb protein comes from a much larger clone and disagrees with this DNA's translation at residue 11, likely due to a read error; the protein given here is derived from the DNA.

Findings and caveats of the study: Repeated controlled infections reportedly drove waves of new clonotype selection in Vdelta2-negative, mostly Vdelta1+, gammadelta repertoires.

Sequences were obtained from gamma-delta T cells from blood. The clonotype comes from a pool of human donors (malaria-infected and uninfected, not separated). This chain uses TRDV2 with TRDJ1; TRDD3 matches at 9 bases. CDR3 in DNA: TGTGCCTGTGACACCGTCCGCGGCTGGGGGATGCGAAGGTACACCGATAAACTCATCTTT. Its protein product is CACDTVRGWGMRRYTDKLIF.